These T cell receptor beta chains were read from a single sample in a study of shared clonotypes between healthy human individuals. Data came from immunoSEQ multiplex PCR; TCRdb stores just in-frame clones and leaves some out. The sample consists of about 2.1 million clones, 90% to 95% of them appearing once. Source material: naive CD8+ T cells from PBMCs. The receptors were sampled from a man younger than 30 in good health. Some clones in this sample may be carry-over from other donors' samples. CDR3s include the opening cysteine and the closing phenylalanine or tryptophan. D genes are given only for firm matches. Size is omitted from some rows. Given values are once, few, many or a class for expanded clones.

clone_size: -; v_call: TRBV7-8; d_call: TRBD2; j_call: TRBJ2-1; cdr3_aa: CASSGATSGRGDEQFF; cdr3_nt: TGTGCCAGCAGCGGGGCGACTAGCGGGAGAGGGGATGAGCAGTTCTTC
clone_size: -; v_call: TRBV7-9; d_call: TRBD2; j_call: TRBJ2-1; cdr3_aa: CASSSPGLGIHEQFF; cdr3_nt: TGTGCCAGCAGCTCTCCGGGACTAGGGATCCATGAGCAGTTCTTC
clone_size: -; v_call: TRBV28; d_call: -; j_call: TRBJ1-1; cdr3_aa: CASSLFQKDTEAFF; cdr3_nt: TGTGCCAGCAGTTTATTTCAGAAGGACACTGAAGCTTTCTTT
clone_size: few; v_call: TRBV28; d_call: -; j_call: TRBJ1-1; cdr3_aa: CASSFGTSEAEAFF; cdr3_nt: TGTGCCAGCAGTTTCGGGACATCCGAAGCTGAAGCTTTCTTT
clone_size: -; v_call: TRBV20-1; d_call: -; j_call: TRBJ1-1; cdr3_aa: CRAWGRETAFF; cdr3_nt: TGCAGAGCCTGGGGCAGGGAGACAGCTTTCTTT
clone_size: -; v_call: TRBV9; d_call: -; j_call: TRBJ2-1; cdr3_aa: CASSPPGLLVDEQFF; cdr3_nt: TGTGCCAGCAGCCCCCCGGGACTCCTCGTGGATGAGCAGTTCTTC
clone_size: once; v_call: TRBV6-6; d_call: TRBD1; j_call: TRBJ1-1; cdr3_aa: CASRRGQGNTEAFF; cdr3_nt: TGTGCCAGCAGAAGGGGACAGGGGAACACTGAAGCTTTCTTT
clone_size: -; v_call: TRBV28; d_call: -; j_call: TRBJ2-7; cdr3_aa: CASIRAGRTYEQYF; cdr3_nt: TGTGCCAGCATTAGGGCAGGGAGGACCTACGAGCAGTACTTC
clone_size: -; v_call: TRBV6-5; d_call: -; j_call: TRBJ1-2; cdr3_aa: CASSPSGSPRGYTF; cdr3_nt: TGTGCCAGCAGTCCCTCCGGGAGCCCAAGGGGCTACACCTTC
clone_size: -; v_call: TRBV9; d_call: -; j_call: TRBJ2-7; cdr3_aa: CASSVGDGLNWYYEQYF; cdr3_nt: TGTGCCAGCAGCGTGGGGGACGGACTCAATTGGTATTACGAGCAGTACTTC
clone_size: -; v_call: TRBV27; d_call: -; j_call: TRBJ1-5; cdr3_aa: CASSLALEGPQHF; cdr3_nt: TGTGCCAGCAGCCTGGCTCTGGAGGGACCCCAGCATTTT
clone_size: -; v_call: TRBV7-6; d_call: TRBD2; j_call: TRBJ2-1; cdr3_aa: CASSPAGFTAQFF; cdr3_nt: TGTGCCAGCAGCCCAGCGGGGTTTACGGCGCAGTTCTTC
clone_size: -; v_call: TRBV7-6; d_call: TRBD2; j_call: TRBJ2-1; cdr3_aa: CASSAGLADLSYNEQFF; cdr3_nt: TGTGCCAGCAGCGCAGGACTAGCGGACCTCTCCTACAATGAGCAGTTCTTC
clone_size: -; v_call: TRBV29-1; d_call: -; j_call: TRBJ2-1; cdr3_aa: CSDALYNEQFF; cdr3_nt: TGCAGCGATGCCCTCTACAATGAGCAGTTCTTC
clone_size: -; v_call: TRBV5-1; d_call: TRBD2; j_call: TRBJ2-7; cdr3_aa: CASSLGGGYEQYF; cdr3_nt: TGCGCCAGCAGCTTGGGCGGGGGTTACGAGCAGTACTTC
clone_size: -; v_call: TRBV15; d_call: TRBD1; j_call: TRBJ1-1; cdr3_aa: CATSARDRGPNTEAFF; cdr3_nt: TGTGCCACCAGCGCCCGGGACAGGGGCCCTAACACTGAAGCTTTCTTT
clone_size: -; v_call: TRBV7-9; d_call: -; j_call: TRBJ2-5; cdr3_aa: CASSSSRRGLQETQYF; cdr3_nt: TGTGCCAGCAGCTCATCCCGCAGGGGCCTCCAAGAGACCCAGTACTTC
clone_size: -; v_call: TRBV28; d_call: -; j_call: TRBJ1-1; cdr3_aa: CASNLRAGGDTEAFF; cdr3_nt: TGTGCCAGTAACCTTAGGGCCGGGGGAGACACTGAAGCTTTCTTT
clone_size: -; v_call: TRBV7-9; d_call: TRBD2; j_call: TRBJ2-1; cdr3_aa: CASSLGTRHNEQFF; cdr3_nt: TGTGCCAGCAGCTTAGGGACTAGGCACAATGAGCAGTTCTTC
clone_size: -; v_call: TRBV14; d_call: -; j_call: TRBJ2-7; cdr3_aa: CASSLDSYEQYF; cdr3_nt: TGTGCCAGCAGCCTCGACAGCTACGAGCAGTACTTC
clone_size: -; v_call: TRBV19; d_call: TRBD1; j_call: TRBJ1-5; cdr3_aa: CASGGPGTGGISNQPQHF; cdr3_nt: TGTGCCAGTGGGGGACCCGGGACAGGGGGTATTAGCAATCAGCCCCAGCATTTT
clone_size: -; v_call: TRBV28; d_call: -; j_call: TRBJ2-3; cdr3_aa: CASSLVENTDTQYF; cdr3_nt: TGTGCCAGCAGTTTGGTGGAAAACACAGATACGCAGTATTTT
clone_size: once; v_call: TRBV11-2; d_call: -; j_call: TRBJ2-5; cdr3_aa: CASSSRETQYF; cdr3_nt: TGTGCCAGCAGCTCAAGGGAGACCCAGTACTTC
clone_size: -; v_call: TRBV29-1; d_call: -; j_call: TRBJ2-7; cdr3_aa: CSVETGPSSYEQYF; cdr3_nt: TGCAGCGTTGAGACGGGACCGAGCTCCTACGAGCAGTACTTC
clone_size: -; v_call: TRBV7-8; d_call: -; j_call: TRBJ1-5; cdr3_aa: CASSLGQNSNQPQHF; cdr3_nt: TGTGCCAGCAGCTTGGGTCAAAATAGCAATCAGCCCCAGCATTTT
clone_size: -; v_call: TRBV9; d_call: TRBD1; j_call: TRBJ2-3; cdr3_aa: CASSVGDRRYTDTQYF; cdr3_nt: TGTGCCAGCAGCGTTGGGGACAGAAGATACACAGATACGCAGTATTTT
clone_size: -; v_call: TRBV5-6; d_call: TRBD2; j_call: TRBJ2-1; cdr3_aa: CASSWQTSGRYNEQFF; cdr3_nt: TGTGCCAGCAGCTGGCAGACTAGCGGGAGATACAATGAGCAGTTCTTC
clone_size: few; v_call: TRBV27; d_call: -; j_call: TRBJ1-1; cdr3_aa: CASSLSTVQGEAFF; cdr3_nt: TGTGCCAGCAGTTTATCGACCGTCCAGGGTGAAGCTTTCTTT
clone_size: once; v_call: TRBV5-1; d_call: -; j_call: TRBJ2-7; cdr3_aa: CASSLAVGNYEQYF; cdr3_nt: TGCGCCAGCAGCTTGGCCGTAGGGAACTACGAGCAGTACTTC
clone_size: -; v_call: TRBV27; d_call: -; j_call: TRBJ1-4; cdr3_aa: CASSPRRGGEKLFF; cdr3_nt: TGTGCCAGCAGTCCCCGCAGGGGCGGTGAAAAACTGTTTTTT
clone_size: -; v_call: TRBV7-6; d_call: -; j_call: TRBJ1-4; cdr3_aa: CASSLKVNEKLFF; cdr3_nt: TGTGCCAGCAGCTTGAAGGTTAATGAAAAACTGTTTTTT
clone_size: -; v_call: TRBV6-5; d_call: TRBD2; j_call: TRBJ2-1; cdr3_aa: CASSQLAGGGNEQFF; cdr3_nt: TGTGCCAGCAGCCAGCTAGCGGGAGGCGGCAATGAGCAGTTCTTC
clone_size: -; v_call: TRBV6-1; d_call: -; j_call: TRBJ2-2; cdr3_aa: CASSERKAGLRTGELFF; cdr3_nt: TGTGCCAGCAGTGAACGAAAGGCAGGGTTGAGGACCGGGGAGCTGTTTTTT
clone_size: -; v_call: TRBV6-1; d_call: -; j_call: TRBJ2-3; cdr3_aa: CASSALRDSQRDTQYF; cdr3_nt: TGTGCCAGCAGTGCTTTACGGGACTCCCAGAGGGATACGCAGTATTTT
clone_size: few; v_call: TRBV2; d_call: -; j_call: TRBJ2-7; cdr3_aa: CASNGGHSYEQYF; cdr3_nt: TGTGCCAGCAATGGCGGACACTCCTACGAGCAGTACTTC
clone_size: -; v_call: TRBV4-1; d_call: -; j_call: TRBJ2-1; cdr3_aa: CASSQVSAHEQFF; cdr3_nt: TGCGCCAGCAGCCAAGTATCGGCTCATGAGCAGTTCTTC
clone_size: once; v_call: TRBV28; d_call: -; j_call: TRBJ1-1; cdr3_aa: CASSSPGIFRMNTEAFF; cdr3_nt: TGTGCCAGCAGTTCCCCGGGAATATTCCGCATGAACACTGAAGCTTTCTTT
clone_size: -; v_call: TRBV4-1; d_call: -; j_call: TRBJ2-7; cdr3_aa: CASSPASGYTPYEQYF; cdr3_nt: TGCGCCAGCAGCCCTGCATCGGGGTACACCCCCTACGAGCAGTACTTC
clone_size: -; v_call: TRBV29-1; d_call: -; j_call: TRBJ2-7; cdr3_aa: CSVVGEGWLGEQYF; cdr3_nt: TGCAGCGTTGTGGGCGAGGGCTGGTTGGGAGAGCAGTACTTC